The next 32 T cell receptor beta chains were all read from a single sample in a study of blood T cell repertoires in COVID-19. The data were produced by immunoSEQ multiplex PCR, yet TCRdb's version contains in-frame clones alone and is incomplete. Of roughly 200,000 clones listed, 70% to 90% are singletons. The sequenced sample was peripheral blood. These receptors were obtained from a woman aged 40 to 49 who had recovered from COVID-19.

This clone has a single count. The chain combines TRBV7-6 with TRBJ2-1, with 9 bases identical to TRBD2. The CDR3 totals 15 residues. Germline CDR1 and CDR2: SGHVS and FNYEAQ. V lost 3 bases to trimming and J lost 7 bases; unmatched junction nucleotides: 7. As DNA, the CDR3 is TGTGCCAGCAGCTTGGGTAGCGGGAGAGTGAATGAGCAGTTCTTC. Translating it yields CASSLGSGRVNEQFF. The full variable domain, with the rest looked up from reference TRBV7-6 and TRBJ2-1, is GAGVSQSPRYKVTKRGQDVALRCDPISGHVSLYWYRQALGQGPEFLTYFNYEAQQDKSGLPNDRFSAERPEGSISTLTIQRTEQRDSAMYRCASSLGSGRVNEQFFGPGTRLTVL.

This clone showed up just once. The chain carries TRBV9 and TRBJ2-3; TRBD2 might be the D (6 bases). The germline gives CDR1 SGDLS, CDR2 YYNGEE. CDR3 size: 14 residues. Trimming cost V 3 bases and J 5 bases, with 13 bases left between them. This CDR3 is CASSDPGGLDTQYF. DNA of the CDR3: TGTGCCAGCAGCGACCCTGGGGGGTTAGATACGCAGTATTTT.

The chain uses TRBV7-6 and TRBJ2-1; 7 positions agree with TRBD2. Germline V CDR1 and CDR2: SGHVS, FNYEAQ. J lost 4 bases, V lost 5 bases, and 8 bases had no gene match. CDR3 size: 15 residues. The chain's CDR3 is CASSVMTSSYNEQFF. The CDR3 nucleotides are TGTGCCAGCAGCGTGATGACTAGCTCGTACAATGAGCAGTTCTTC.

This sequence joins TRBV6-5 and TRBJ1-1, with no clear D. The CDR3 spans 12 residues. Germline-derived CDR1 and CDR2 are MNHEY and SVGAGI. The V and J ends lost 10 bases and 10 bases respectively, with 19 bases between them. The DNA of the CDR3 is TGTGCCACCGAAAACGAGCAGGCGGGAGCTTTCTTT. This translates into CATENEQAGAFF.

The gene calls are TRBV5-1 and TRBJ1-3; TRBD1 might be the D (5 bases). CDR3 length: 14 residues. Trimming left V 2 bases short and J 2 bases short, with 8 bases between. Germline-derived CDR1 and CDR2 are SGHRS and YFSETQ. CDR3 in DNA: TGCGCCAGCAGCTTCGACAGTACTGGAAACACCATATATTTT. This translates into CASSFDSTGNTIYF.

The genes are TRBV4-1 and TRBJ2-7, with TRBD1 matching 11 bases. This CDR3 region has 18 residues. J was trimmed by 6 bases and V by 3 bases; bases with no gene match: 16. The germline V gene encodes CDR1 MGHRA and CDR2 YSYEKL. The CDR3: CASSQDRGRQGALGEQYF. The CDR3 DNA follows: TGCGCCAGCAGCCAGGACAGGGGGCGTCAGGGGGCACTAGGCGAGCAGTACTTC.

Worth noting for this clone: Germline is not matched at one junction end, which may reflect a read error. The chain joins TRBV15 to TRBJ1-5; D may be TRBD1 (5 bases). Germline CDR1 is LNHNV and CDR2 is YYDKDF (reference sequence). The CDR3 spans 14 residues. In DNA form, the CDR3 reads TGTGCCACCGGCAGGGATCGGGGCAATCAGCCCCAGCATTTT. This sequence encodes CATGRDRGNQPQHF.

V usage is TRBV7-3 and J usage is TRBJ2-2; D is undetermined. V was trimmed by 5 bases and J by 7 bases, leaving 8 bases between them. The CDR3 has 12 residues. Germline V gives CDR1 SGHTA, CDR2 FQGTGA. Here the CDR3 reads CASSLSVGELFF. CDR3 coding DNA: TGTGCCAGCAGCCTATCGGTCGGGGAGCTGTTTTTT.

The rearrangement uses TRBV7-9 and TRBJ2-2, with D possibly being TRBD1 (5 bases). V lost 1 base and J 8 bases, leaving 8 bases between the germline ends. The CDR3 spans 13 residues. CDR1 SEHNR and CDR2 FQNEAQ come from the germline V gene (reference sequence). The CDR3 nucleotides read TGTGCCAGCAGCTTAGAAGGGGTTGGGGAGCTGTTTTTT. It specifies CASSLEGVGELFF.

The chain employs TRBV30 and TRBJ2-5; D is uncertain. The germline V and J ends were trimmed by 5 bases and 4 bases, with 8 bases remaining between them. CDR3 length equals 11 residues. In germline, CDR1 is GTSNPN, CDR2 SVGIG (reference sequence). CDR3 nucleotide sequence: TGTGCCTGGGTGCGAGGAGAGACCCAGTACTTC. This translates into CAWVRGETQYF.

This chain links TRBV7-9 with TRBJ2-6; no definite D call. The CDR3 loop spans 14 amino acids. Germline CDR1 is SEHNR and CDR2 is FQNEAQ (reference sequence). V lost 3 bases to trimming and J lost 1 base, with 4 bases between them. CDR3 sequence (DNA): TGTGCCAGCAGCTTGCGGTCTGGGGCCAACGTCCTGACTTTC. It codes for CASSLRSGANVLTF. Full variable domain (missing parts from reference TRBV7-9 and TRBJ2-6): DTGVSQNPRHKITKRGQNVTFRCDPISEHNRLYWYRQTLGQGPEFLTYFQNEAQLEKSRLLSDRFSAERPKGSFSTLEIQRTEQGDSAMYLCASSLRSGANVLTFGAGSRLTVL.

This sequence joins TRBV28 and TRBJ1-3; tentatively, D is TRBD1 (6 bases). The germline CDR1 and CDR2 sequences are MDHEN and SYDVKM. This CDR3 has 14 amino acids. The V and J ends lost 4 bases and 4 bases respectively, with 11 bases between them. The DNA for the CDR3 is TGTGCCAGCAGTTCTCTGCAGGGGGGAAACACCATATATTTT. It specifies CASSSLQGGNTIYF.

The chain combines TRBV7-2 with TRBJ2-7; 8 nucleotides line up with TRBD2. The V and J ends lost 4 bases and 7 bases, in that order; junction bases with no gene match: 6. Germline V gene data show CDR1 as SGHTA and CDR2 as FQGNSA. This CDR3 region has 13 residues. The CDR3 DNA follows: TGTGCCAGCAGCTCCCCGGGACTAGGAGAGCAGTACTTC. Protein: CASSSPGLGEQYF.

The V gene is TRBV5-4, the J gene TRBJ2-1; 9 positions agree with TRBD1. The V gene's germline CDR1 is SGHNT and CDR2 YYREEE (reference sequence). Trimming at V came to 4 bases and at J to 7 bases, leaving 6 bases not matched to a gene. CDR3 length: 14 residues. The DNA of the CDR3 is TGTGCCAGCAGCCCCCGGGGACAGGGTAATGAGCAGTTCTTC. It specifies CASSPRGQGNEQFF.

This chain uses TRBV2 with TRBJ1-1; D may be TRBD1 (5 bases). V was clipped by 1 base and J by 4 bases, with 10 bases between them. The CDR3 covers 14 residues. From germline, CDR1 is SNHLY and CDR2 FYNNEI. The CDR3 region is CASSEGRVGTEAFF. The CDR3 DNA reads TGTGCCAGCAGTGAAGGCAGGGTTGGCACTGAAGCTTTCTTT.

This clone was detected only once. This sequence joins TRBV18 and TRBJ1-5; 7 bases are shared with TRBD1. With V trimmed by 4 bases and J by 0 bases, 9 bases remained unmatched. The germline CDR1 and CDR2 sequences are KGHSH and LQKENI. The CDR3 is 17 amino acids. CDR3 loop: CASSRSGQVVSNQPQHF. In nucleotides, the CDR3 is TGTGCCAGCTCACGTTCCGGACAGGTCGTTAGCAATCAGCCCCAGCATTTT. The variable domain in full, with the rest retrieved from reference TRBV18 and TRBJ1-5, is NAGVMQNPRHLVRRRGQEARLRCSPMKGHSHVYWYRQLPEEGLKFMVYLQKENIIDESGMPKERFSAEFPKEGPSILRIQQVVRGDSAAYFCASSRSGQVVSNQPQHFGDGTRLSIL.

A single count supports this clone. Here the CDR3 reads CASVSLAGTEAFF. The CDR3 DNA is TGTGCCAGCGTCTCCTTAGCGGGCACTGAAGCTTTCTTT. J is TRBJ1-1 and V is TRBV6-5; D gene uncertain. From germline, CDR1 is MNHEY and CDR2 SVGAGI. V lost 8 bases and J 4 bases, leaving 14 bases between the germline ends. This CDR3 has 13 amino acids.

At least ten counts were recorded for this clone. The CDR3 is CASSRPSGTTDTQYF. CDR3 nucleotide sequence: TGTGCCAGCAGCCGGCCGAGCGGTACGACAGATACGCAGTATTTT. V and J are TRBV28 and TRBJ2-3; tentative D call: TRBD2 (5 bases). The CDR3 totals 15 residues. CDR1 MDHEN and CDR2 SYDVKM come from the germline V gene. Trimming shortened V by 6 bases and J by 3 bases, and 16 bases separated the two germline ends. The whole variable domain, remainder taken from reference TRBV28 and TRBJ2-3, is DVKVTQSSRYLVKRTGEKVFLECVQDMDHENMFWYRQDPGLGLRLIYFSYDVKMKEKGDIPEGYSVSREKKERFSLILESASTNQTSMYLCASSRPSGTTDTQYFGPGTRLTVL.

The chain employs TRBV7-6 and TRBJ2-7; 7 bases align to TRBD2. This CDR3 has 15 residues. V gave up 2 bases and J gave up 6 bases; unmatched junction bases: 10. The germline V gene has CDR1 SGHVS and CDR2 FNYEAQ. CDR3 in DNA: TGTGCCAGCAGCTTACTAGGCGGGAGCTCCGCCGAGCAGTACTTC. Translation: CASSLLGGSSAEQYF. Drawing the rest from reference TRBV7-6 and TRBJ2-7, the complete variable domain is GAGVSQSPRYKVTKRGQDVALRCDPISGHVSLYWYRQALGQGPEFLTYFNYEAQQDKSGLPNDRFSAERPEGSISTLTIQRTEQRDSAMYRCASSLLGGSSAEQYFGPGTRLTVT.

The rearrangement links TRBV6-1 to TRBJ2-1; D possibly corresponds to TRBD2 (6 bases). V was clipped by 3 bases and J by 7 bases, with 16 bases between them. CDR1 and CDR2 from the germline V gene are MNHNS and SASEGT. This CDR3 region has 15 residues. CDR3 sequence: CASSELPGSSNEQFF. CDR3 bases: TGTGCCAGCAGTGAGCTACCCGGGAGCAGTAATGAGCAGTTCTTC.

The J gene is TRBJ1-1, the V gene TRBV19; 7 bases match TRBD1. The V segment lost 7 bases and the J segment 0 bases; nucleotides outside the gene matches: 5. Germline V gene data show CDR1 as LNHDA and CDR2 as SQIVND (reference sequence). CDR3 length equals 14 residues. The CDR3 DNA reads TGTGCCAGTATAGGGACAGCTATGAACACTGAAGCTTTCTTT. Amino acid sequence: CASIGTAMNTEAFF.

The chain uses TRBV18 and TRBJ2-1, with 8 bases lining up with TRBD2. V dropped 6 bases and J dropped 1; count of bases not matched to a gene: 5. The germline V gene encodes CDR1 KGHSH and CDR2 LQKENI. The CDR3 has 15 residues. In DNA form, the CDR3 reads TGTGCCAGCTCGGAATTAGCGGGGTCCTACAATGAGCAGTTCTTC. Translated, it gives CASSELAGSYNEQFF.

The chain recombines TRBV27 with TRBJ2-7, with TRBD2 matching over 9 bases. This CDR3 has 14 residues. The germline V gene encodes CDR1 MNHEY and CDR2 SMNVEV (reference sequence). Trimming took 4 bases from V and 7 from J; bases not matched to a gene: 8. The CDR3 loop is CASSSLGGGGEQYF. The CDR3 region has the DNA TGTGCCAGCAGTTCCTTAGGCGGGGGGGGAGAGCAGTACTTC.

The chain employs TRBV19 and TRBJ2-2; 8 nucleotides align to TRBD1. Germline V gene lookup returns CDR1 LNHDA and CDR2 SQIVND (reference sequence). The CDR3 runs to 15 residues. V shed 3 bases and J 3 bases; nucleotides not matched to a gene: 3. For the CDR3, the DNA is TGTGCCAGTAGTATGCAACAGGGGGACACCGGGGAGCTGTTTTTT. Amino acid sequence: CASSMQQGDTGELFF.

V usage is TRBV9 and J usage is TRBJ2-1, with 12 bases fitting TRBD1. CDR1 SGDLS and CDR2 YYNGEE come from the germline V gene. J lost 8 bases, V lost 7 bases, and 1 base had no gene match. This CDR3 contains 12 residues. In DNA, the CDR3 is TGTGCCAGCGGGACAGGGGGCGATGAGCAGTTCTTC. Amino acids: CASGTGGDEQFF.

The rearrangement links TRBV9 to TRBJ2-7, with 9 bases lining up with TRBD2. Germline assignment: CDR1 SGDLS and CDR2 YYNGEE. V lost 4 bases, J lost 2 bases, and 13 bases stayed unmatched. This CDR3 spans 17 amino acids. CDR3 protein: CASSTGLAQVEAYEQYF. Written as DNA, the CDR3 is TGTGCCAGCAGCACGGGACTAGCCCAGGTGGAGGCCTACGAGCAGTACTTC.

The CDR3 region is CASSYGLGGGTEAFF. As DNA, the CDR3 is TGTGCCAGCAGTTACGGGCTCGGGGGGGGGACTGAAGCTTTCTTT. The chain uses TRBV6-2 or TRBV6-3 and TRBJ1-1; D might be TRBD1 (5 bases). The CDR3 covers 15 residues. Germline V lookup: CDR1 MNHEY, CDR2 SVGEGT. V shed 2 bases and J shed 5 bases, with 15 bases lying between them.

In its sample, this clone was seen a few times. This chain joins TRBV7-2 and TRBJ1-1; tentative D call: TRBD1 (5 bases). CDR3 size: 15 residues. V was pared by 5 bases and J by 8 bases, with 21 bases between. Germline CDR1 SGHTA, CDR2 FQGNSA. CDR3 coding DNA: TGTGCCAGCAGCCCCGTGGGGGGGAGCATTGTCGAAGCTTTCTTT. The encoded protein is CASSPVGGSIVEAFF.

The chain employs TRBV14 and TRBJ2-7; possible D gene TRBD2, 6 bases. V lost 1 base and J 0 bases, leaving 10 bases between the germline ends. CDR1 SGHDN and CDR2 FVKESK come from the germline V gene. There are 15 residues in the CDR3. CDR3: CASSQALGLSYEQYF. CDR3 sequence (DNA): TGTGCCAGCAGCCAAGCGCTGGGACTCTCCTACGAGCAGTACTTC.

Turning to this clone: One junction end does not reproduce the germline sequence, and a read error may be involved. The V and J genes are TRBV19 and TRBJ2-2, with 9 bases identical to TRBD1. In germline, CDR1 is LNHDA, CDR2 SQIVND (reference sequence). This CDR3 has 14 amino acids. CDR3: CASTIQGADGELFF. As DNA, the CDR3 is TGTGCCAGTACTATACAGGGGGCGGACGGGGAGCTGTTTTTT.

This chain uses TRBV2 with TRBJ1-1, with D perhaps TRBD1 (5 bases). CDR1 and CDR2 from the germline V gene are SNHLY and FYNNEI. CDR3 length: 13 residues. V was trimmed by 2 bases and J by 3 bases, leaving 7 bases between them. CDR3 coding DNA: TGTGCCAGCAGTGAATCCAGGGACACTGAAGCTTTCTTT. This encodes CASSESRDTEAFF.

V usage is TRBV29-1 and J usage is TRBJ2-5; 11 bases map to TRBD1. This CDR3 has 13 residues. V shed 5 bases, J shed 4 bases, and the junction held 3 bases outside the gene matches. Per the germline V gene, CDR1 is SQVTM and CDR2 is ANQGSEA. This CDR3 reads CSVSGTGGETQYF. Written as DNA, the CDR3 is TGCAGCGTTTCCGGGACAGGGGGAGAGACCCAGTACTTC. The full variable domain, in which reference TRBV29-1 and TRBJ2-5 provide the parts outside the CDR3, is SAVISQKPSRDICQRGTSLTIQCQVDSQVTMMFWYRQQPGQSLTLIATANQGSEATYESGFVIDKFPISRPNLTFSTLTVSNMSPEDSSIYLCSVSGTGGETQYFGPGTRLLVL.